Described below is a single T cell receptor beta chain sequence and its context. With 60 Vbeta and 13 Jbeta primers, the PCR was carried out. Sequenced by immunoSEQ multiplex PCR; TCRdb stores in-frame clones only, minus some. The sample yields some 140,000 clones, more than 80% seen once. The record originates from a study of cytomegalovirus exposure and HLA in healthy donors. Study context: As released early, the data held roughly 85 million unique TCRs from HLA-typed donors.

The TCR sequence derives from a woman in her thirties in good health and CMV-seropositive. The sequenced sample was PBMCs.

CDR3 DNA: TGTGCCAGCAGCTTACGGGGGGATGAGCAGTACTTC. Its protein is CASSLRGDEQYF. This rearrangement joins TRBV11-1 to TRBJ2-7, with 7 positions matching TRBD2. The J segment lost 7 bases and the V segment lost 2 bases, leaving 2 bases of the junction unmatched. This CDR3 comprises 12 residues. The germline CDR1 and CDR2 sequences are SGHAT and FQDESV (reference sequence).